Each of the 6 T cell receptor beta chains below was sequenced from the same sample in a study of T cell changes during pregnancy in multiple sclerosis (dated by TCRdb to about 2019). The protocol used for the library was the immunoSEQ multiplex PCR assay. What TCRdb holds here is the immuneACCESS table cut down to in-frame rearrangements. Part of the clones is not present; checked against another copy, under half of the missing clones reflect an unresolved V gene, and the others are unexplained. The sample table lists under 95,000 clones, roughly 91% of them with a count of one. Around 1.7% of the sample is held by the ten biggest clonotypes. The specimen was peripheral blood, collected after pregnancy. The receptors were gathered from a female donor in good health, enrolled as a control in a pregnancy study.

The rearrangement links TRBV4-2 to TRBJ1-5, with 7 bases aligning to TRBD1. CDR1 and CDR2 (germline): LGHNA, YNFKEQ. CDR3 length equals 16 residues. Trimming at V came to 4 bases and at J to 1 base, leaving 7 bases not matched to a gene. CDR3 nucleotide sequence: TGTGCCAGCAGCCTCGGGACAGATTTAAGCAATCAGCCCCAGCATTTT. As protein: CASSLGTDLSNQPQHF.

The J gene is TRBJ1-1, the V gene TRBV7-2, with 7 bases that match TRBD1. The CDR3 extends over 16 amino acids. Germline V gene lookup returns CDR1 SGHTA and CDR2 FQGNSA. V dropped 3 bases and J dropped 0; count of bases not matched to a gene: 7. In DNA form, the CDR3 reads TGTGCCAGCAGCTTGACAGGGTTAACCATGAACACTGAAGCTTTCTTT. It is translated as CASSLTGLTMNTEAFF.

This clone was recorded once. V is TRBV7-2 and J is TRBJ2-6; 8 positions agree with TRBD1. The ends lost 4 bases at V and 0 bases at J; junction bases unmatched: 2. The CDR3 extends over 16 amino acids. Germline V gene data show CDR1 as SGHTA and CDR2 as FQGNSA. Here the CDR3 DNA reads TGTGCCAGCAGCTCAGGACAGGGCTCTGGGGCCAACGTCCTGACTTTC. Translated, it gives CASSSGQGSGANVLTF.

The chain links TRBV4-2 to TRBJ2-5, with TRBD1 matching 10 bases. From germline, CDR1 is LGHNA and CDR2 YNFKEQ. This CDR3 region has 17 residues. The trim removed 0 bases at V and 4 bases at J, leaving 8 bases unmatched. This CDR3 is CASSQDKGTGVGETQYF. CDR3 bases: TGTGCCAGCAGCCAAGATAAGGGGACAGGGGTTGGAGAGACCCAGTACTTC.

The chain combines TRBV28 with TRBJ2-7; 7 bases fit TRBD1. The CDR3 consists of 13 residues. Trimming took 9 bases from V and 0 from J; bases not matched to a gene: 5. Germline V gene sequence: CDR1 MDHEN, CDR2 SYDVKM. The CDR3: CASGQVSSYEQYF. In DNA, the CDR3 is TGTGCCAGTGGACAGGTCAGCTCCTACGAGCAGTACTTC.

In its sample, this clone was seen once. The rearrangement uses TRBV5-1 and TRBJ1-1, with TRBD1 matching over 8 bases. After removal of 4 bases from V and 7 bases from J, the junction contained 9 bases not matched to a gene. CDR1 is SGHRS, CDR2 YFSETQ, per germline. The CDR3 is 14 amino acids. The CDR3 is CASSEGQAFLEAFF. CDR3 nucleotides: TGCGCCAGCAGCGAGGGACAGGCATTTCTTGAAGCTTTCTTT.